The next 22 T cell receptor beta chains were all read from a single sample in a study of regulatory T cells in long-lasting Graves disease. Researchers made TCR beta libraries by using iRepertoire HTBI primers and running Arm-PCR on CDR3 regions. Each CDR3 protein gets one entry after TCRdb re-called the multiplex PCR reads with MiXCR. The table has some 500,000 distinct CDR3 sequences, approximately 13% seen once. The sample's time point: newly diagnosed GD, antithyroid drugs for less than 3 months. Researchers made the TCR library from RNA that was extracted from PBMCs. This sample was shared with a second study, whose subject was T cells in Graves' hyperthyroidism and ophthalmopathy.

The sample here was peripheral blood mononuclear cells (PBMCs), taken at new diagnosis, from a patient treated with antithyroid drugs. The receptors come from a young man with Graves disease.

This clonotype was detected ten times or more. The V call is TRBV18, the J call TRBJ2-1; TRBD2 might be the D (5 bases). Germline-derived CDR1 and CDR2 are KGHSH and LQKENI. This CDR3 region has 11 residues. V lost 6 bases and J lost 10, with 10 bases in between. The CDR3 coding sequence is TGTGCCAGCTCCCCCAAGCGGGAGCAGTTCTTC. This translates into CASSPKREQFF.

This chain connects TRBV5-4 to TRBJ2-2, with 7 positions matching TRBD2. Germline V gene data show CDR1 as SGHNT and CDR2 as YYREEE (reference sequence). J lost 5 bases, V lost 5 bases, and 3 bases had no gene match. CDR3 size: 13 residues. The CDR3 nucleotides read TGTGCCAGCAGGGGGGGGTTAACCGGGGAGCTGTTTTTT. Encoded protein: CASRGGLTGELFF.

Ten or more counts support this clonotype. The chain uses TRBV20-1 and TRBJ1-1, with D unresolved. Germline assignment: CDR1 DFQATT and CDR2 SNEGSKA (reference sequence). This CDR3 comprises 10 residues. V lost 4 bases and J lost 7, with 7 bases in between. For the CDR3, the DNA is TGCAGTGCTAACGAGAATGAAGCTTTCTTT. It is translated as CSANENEAFF.

Ten or more counts support this clonotype. The J gene is TRBJ1-2, the V gene TRBV5-5; D remains ambiguous. CDR1 is SGHKS and CDR2 is YYEKEE in the germline V gene (reference sequence). CDR3 length: 14 amino acids. The V end lost 1 base, the J end lost 4 bases, and 11 bases lay between the germline ends. CDR3 region: CASSLMEGGYGYTF. The CDR3 DNA is TGTGCCAGCAGCTTGATGGAGGGCGGCTATGGCTACACCTTC.

This clonotype showed up many times. The rearrangement links TRBV12-3 or TRBV12-4 to TRBJ2-3, with 9 bases aligning to TRBD1. The CDR3 runs to 14 residues. The ends lost 4 bases at V and 10 bases at J; junction bases unmatched: 9. CDR3 protein: CASSSGQGRVAQYF. CDR3 DNA sequence: TGTGCCAGCAGTTCTGGACAGGGGCGGGTAGCGCAGTATTTT.

This clonotype was seen ten or more times. This sequence joins TRBV3-1 and TRBJ1-4, with D unclear. CDR3 length: 13 amino acids. V was trimmed by 3 bases and J by 8 bases, leaving 10 bases between them. Germline CDR1 reads LGHDT; CDR2 reads YNNKEL (reference sequence). CDR3 in amino acids: CASSHRTGEKLFF. For the CDR3, the DNA is TGTGCCAGCAGCCACAGAACGGGGGAAAAACTGTTTTTT.

This chain uses TRBV6-2 or TRBV6-3 with TRBJ2-2; TRBD1 is a possible D gene (7 bases). The germline CDR1 and CDR2 sequences are MNHEY and SVGEGT. The germline V and J ends were trimmed by 6 bases and 0 bases, with 17 bases remaining between them. This CDR3 comprises 17 residues. DNA of the CDR3: TGTGCCAGCAGACAGAAATCAGGGGGGACGAACACCGGGGAGCTGTTTTTT. Its translation: CASRQKSGGTNTGELFF.

There are a few counts of this clonotype. The rearrangement links TRBV15 to TRBJ2-7, with unresolved D. The V end lost 0 bases, the J end lost 5 bases, and 2 bases lay between the germline ends. The germline gives CDR1 LNHNV, CDR2 YYDKDF (reference sequence). This CDR3 is 11 amino acids long. The CDR3 DNA is TGTGCCACCAGCAGAGATAACGAGCAGTACTTC. This encodes CATSRDNEQYF.

There are many counts of this clonotype. The V and J genes are TRBV6-5 and TRBJ1-5, with D unclear. The CDR3 has 16 amino acids. Looked up from germline, CDR1 is MNHEY and CDR2 is SVGAGI. V was clipped by 4 bases and J by 0 bases, with 13 bases between them. The CDR3, as DNA: TGTGCCAGCAGTTCCGGAACCTATTTTAGCAATCAGCCCCAGCATTTT. It specifies CASSSGTYFSNQPQHF.

This clonotype has only a few counts. This chain links TRBV5-1 with TRBJ2-5; 8 bases line up with TRBD2. CDR1 is SGHRS, CDR2 YFSETQ, per germline. The CDR3 extends over 14 amino acids. J was trimmed by 7 bases and V by 7 bases; bases with no gene match: 12. CDR3 region: CASYRGGPLGTQYF. The CDR3 DNA follows: TGCGCCAGCTACCGGGGGGGCCCCTTGGGGACCCAGTACTTC.

This clonotype has ten or more counts. The chain is built from TRBV5-1 and TRBJ2-7, with D possibly being TRBD2 (7 bases). V was trimmed by 4 bases and J by 2 bases, leaving 13 bases between them. The germline CDR1 and CDR2 sequences are SGHRS and YFSETQ. The CDR3 covers 14 residues. The CDR3 is CASSATGTTYEQYF. As DNA, the CDR3 is TGCGCCAGCAGCGCAACAGGGACTACCTACGAGCAGTACTTC. The variable domain in full, with the rest retrieved from reference TRBV5-1 and TRBJ2-7, is KAGVTQTPRYLIKTRGQQVTLSCSPISGHRSVSWYQQTPGQGLQFLFEYFSETQRNKGNFPGRFSGRQFSNSRSEMNVSTLELGDSALYLCASSATGTTYEQYFGPGTRLTVT.

In this sample, this clonotype turned up many times. V and J are TRBV11-2 and TRBJ2-3; D gene unclear. The CDR3 runs to 14 residues. Germline lookup yields CDR1 SGHAT and CDR2 FQNNGV. Trimming removed 3 bases at V and 0 bases at J, with 7 bases between. CDR3 protein: CASSFILSTDTQYF. The CDR3 region has the DNA TGTGCCAGCAGCTTCATCCTGAGCACAGATACGCAGTATTTT.

This clonotype showed up many times. V gene TRBV2 combines with J gene TRBJ1-3, with 7 positions matching TRBD1. The junction had 4 bases not matched to a gene; V was cut back by 5 bases and J by 0 bases. This CDR3 has 15 residues. Germline V gene lookup returns CDR1 SNHLY and CDR2 FYNNEI. For the CDR3, the DNA is TGTGCCAGCAGTCCTCGGACAGGCTCTGGAAACACCATATATTTT. It yields the protein CASSPRTGSGNTIYF.

As regards this clonotype: With a much larger clone just one base away, this may be a read error. The gene calls are TRBV7-8 and TRBJ2-7; D possibly uses TRBD1 or TRBD2 (5 bases each). The CDR3 contains 16 residues. Trimming stripped 4 bases from V and 11 bases from J, with 27 bases between. The germline gives CDR1 SGHVS, CDR2 FQNEAQ. The CDR3 spells CASSSQPRQRGRGEYF. The CDR3 DNA follows: TGTGCCAGCAGCTCCCAACCTAGACAGAGAGGTAGAGGGGAGTACTTC.

This clonotype was seen many times. The chain has TRBV3-1 and TRBJ1-4; D gene unclear. Germline V gene sequence: CDR1 LGHDT, CDR2 YNNKEL (reference sequence). This CDR3 is 14 amino acids long. Trimming took 2 bases from V and 7 from J, leaving 11 bases between them. CDR3 sequence: CASSQSEVSEKLFF. CDR3 coding DNA: TGTGCCAGCAGCCAATCGGAAGTTAGTGAAAAACTGTTTTTT. The full variable domain, in which reference TRBV3-1 and TRBJ1-4 provide the parts outside the CDR3, is DTAVSQTPKYLVTQMGNDKSIKCEQNLGHDTMYWYKQDSKKFLKIMFSYNNKELIINETVPNRFSPKSPDKAHLNLHINSLELGDSAVYFCASSQSEVSEKLFFGSGTQLSVL.

This clonotype has ten or more counts. This chain connects TRBV6-1 to TRBJ1-1; unclear D gene. Trimming removed 5 bases at V and 5 bases at J, with 15 bases between. The CDR3 runs to 14 residues. CDR1 is MNHNS, CDR2 SASEGT, per germline. The CDR3 loop reads CASSLSDQVTEAFF. CDR3 in DNA: TGTGCCAGCAGTCTGTCTGACCAGGTAACTGAAGCTTTCTTT.

This clonotype has only a few counts. The genes are TRBV18 and TRBJ2-7; D is perhaps TRBD1 (6 bases). Trimming cost V 5 bases and J 2 bases, with 10 bases left between them. The germline V gene encodes CDR1 KGHSH and CDR2 LQKENI. CDR3 length: 13 residues. CDR3 sequence (DNA): TGTGCCAGCTCAACAGGACAGACCTACGAGCAGTACTTC. Residues: CASSTGQTYEQYF.

A few counts support this clonotype. This chain links TRBV9 with TRBJ2-2; the D is unclear. Trimming pared 4 bases from V and 6 bases from J, leaving 16 bases between. Germline loops: CDR1 SGDLS, CDR2 YYNGEE. This CDR3 spans 15 amino acids. The CDR3 here is CASSPDPLSSGELFF. The CDR3 DNA sequence: TGTGCCAGCAGCCCAGACCCTCTCAGTTCCGGGGAGCTGTTTTTT.

The chain recombines TRBV5-6 with TRBJ1-2; D might be TRBD1 (5 bases). The CDR3 is 15 residues long. Germline loops: CDR1 SGHDT, CDR2 YYEEEE. The germline V and J ends were trimmed by 3 bases and 1 base, with 13 bases remaining between them. Written as DNA, the CDR3 is TGTGCCAGCAGCTCCCGGGACCTTAGTAACTATGGCTACACCTTC. Its protein is CASSSRDLSNYGYTF.

A remark on this clonotype: This may be a read error, as it is one base from a much larger clone. V usage is TRBV6-1 and J usage is TRBJ2-7; TRBD1 agrees at 7 bases. The CDR3 has 14 amino acids. CDR1 MNHNS and CDR2 SASEGT come from the germline V gene. V shed 10 bases and J 1 base; nucleotides not matched to a gene: 10. In DNA form, the CDR3 reads TGTGCCAACAAACAGGGGTTGGCTTCCTACGAGCAGTACTTC. It codes for CANKQGLASYEQYF.

For this clonotype: A read error may explain this, as a much larger clone is one base away. The chain recombines TRBV2 with TRBJ2-7; TRBD2 agrees at 8 bases. This CDR3 has 14 amino acids. Germline lookup yields CDR1 SNHLY and CDR2 FYNNEI. The CDR3: CAGSEAGAFGEQYF. CDR3 nucleotides: TGTGCCGGCAGTGAAGCGGGAGCTTTTGGGGAGCAGTACTTC.

This clonotype was counted only a few times. This chain links TRBV12-3 or TRBV12-4 with TRBJ2-3; perhaps TRBD1 as D (6 bases). The V and J ends lost 6 bases and 2 bases respectively, with 12 bases between them. This CDR3 is 14 amino acids long. The CDR3 nucleotides read TGTGCCAGCAGACTCCTGGGGGCCACAGATACGCAGTATTTT. Translated, it gives CASRLLGATDTQYF.